This passage covers 29 T cell receptor beta chains from one sample sequenced in a study of T cells in Graves' hyperthyroidism and ophthalmopathy. What was amplified from RNA transcripts were TCR beta CDR3 regions. Researchers ran a first-round RT-PCR on the TCR CDR3 using the HTBI primer set. TCRdb reprocessed the multiplex PCR reads via MiXCR and lists one record per CDR3 protein. The sample records about 520,000 distinct CDR3 sequences, approximately 24% being singletons. The specimen sequenced was blood. All receptors derive from a woman in her twenties or thirties with Graves' ophthalmopathy.

This clonotype came up many times. This chain joins TRBV12-3 or TRBV12-4 and TRBJ1-1; no definite D call. The CDR3 extends over 13 amino acids. The V end was cut by 10 bases, the J end by 5 bases, with 17 bases between. In nucleotides, the CDR3 is TGTGCCACATCCGAGGATTGGAGGACTGAAGCTTTCTTT. Its protein product is CATSEDWRTEAFF.

V gene TRBV10-3 combines with J gene TRBJ2-5; tentative D call: TRBD1 (6 bases). From germline, CDR1 is ENHRY and CDR2 SYGVKD. This CDR3 is 13 amino acids long. Trimming pared 6 bases from V and 5 bases from J, leaving 13 bases between. The CDR3 protein is CAIRNRDPETQYF. The CDR3 nucleotides are TGTGCCATCAGAAACAGGGATCCGGAGACCCAGTACTTC.

This clonotype appeared a few times. V and J are TRBV24-1 and TRBJ1-5; unclear D gene. Trimming removed 3 bases from V and 5 bases from J, with 7 bases in between. The CDR3 sequence is 13 residues long. Germline V gene lookup returns CDR1 KGHDR and CDR2 SFDVKD. Written as DNA, the CDR3 is TGTGCCACCAGTGATCCCCAGTATCAGCCCCAGCATTTT. Protein product: CATSDPQYQPQHF.

This clonotype was recorded a few times. The genes are TRBV20-1 and TRBJ2-7; TRBD2 matches at 12 bases. The CDR3 is 15 amino acids. Per the germline V gene, CDR1 is DFQATT and CDR2 is SNEGSKA (reference sequence). Germline trimming cut 5 bases from V and 4 bases from J; bases unmatched to any gene: 9. Here the CDR3 reads CSASTSGGFLYEQYF. For the CDR3, the DNA is TGCAGTGCTTCCACTAGCGGGGGGTTTCTATACGAGCAGTACTTC.

This clonotype was detected a few times. V and J are TRBV3-1 and TRBJ2-5, with 7 bases identical to TRBD1. The CDR3 runs to 15 residues. The trim removed 0 bases at V and 4 bases at J, leaving 5 bases unmatched. Germline V gene lookup returns CDR1 LGHDT and CDR2 YNNKEL (reference sequence). The CDR3 sequence is CASSQEGRGTETQYF. CDR3 bases: TGTGCCAGCAGCCAAGAAGGCAGGGGGACAGAGACCCAGTACTTC.

Many counts were recorded for this clonotype. V usage is TRBV7-8 and J usage is TRBJ2-4; 8 bases match TRBD1. CDR1 SGHVS and CDR2 FQNEAQ come from the germline V gene. V was pared by 2 bases and J by 0 bases, with 9 bases of the junction left unmatched. This CDR3 has 18 residues. The CDR3 sequence is CASSLSDRETLAKNIQYF. The CDR3 nucleotides read TGTGCCAGCAGCTTATCGGACAGGGAAACCCTAGCCAAAAACATTCAGTACTTC.

The J gene is TRBJ2-2, the V gene TRBV12-3 or TRBV12-4; D is unresolved. The CDR3 runs 13 residues. Trimming removed 4 bases at V and 4 bases at J, with 7 bases between. As DNA, the CDR3 is TGTGCCAGCAGTTGGACCATCACCGGGGAGCTGTTTTTT. The encoded protein is CASSWTITGELFF.

In this sample, this clonotype turned up many times. The J gene is TRBJ1-5, the V gene TRBV6-5, with no clear D. V lost 2 bases to trimming and J lost 7 bases, with 18 bases between them. This CDR3 is built from 16 residues. Germline values: CDR1 MNHEY, CDR2 SVGAGI. Written as DNA, the CDR3 is TGTGCCAGCAGTTACGCCCCGGACCGTCTGGGACAGCCCCAGCATTTT. It yields the protein CASSYAPDRLGQPQHF.

The table lists this clonotype with many counts. This chain connects TRBV6-1 to TRBJ2-7, with 11 bases identical to TRBD1. Trimming cost V 6 bases and J 3 bases; bases outside gene matches: 4. This CDR3 spans 14 amino acids. Germline V gene sequence: CDR1 MNHNS, CDR2 SASEGT. This CDR3 is CASSKDRGLYEQYF. CDR3 nucleotide sequence: TGTGCCAGCAGCAAGGACAGGGGGCTCTACGAGCAGTACTTC.

This chain joins TRBV9 and TRBJ1-2, with 9 bases identical to TRBD1. The V and J ends lost 0 bases and 7 bases, in that order; junction bases with no gene match: 4. Germline V gives CDR1 SGDLS, CDR2 YYNGEE. CDR3 length: 14 residues. CDR3 sequence reads: CASSVANRGLGYTF. CDR3 nucleotides: TGTGCCAGCAGCGTAGCAAACAGGGGGCTTGGCTACACCTTC.

The sample holds many counts of this clonotype. The DNA of the CDR3 is TGTGCCAGCAGGGGACAGACCTATGGCTACACCTTC. It translates to CASRGQTYGYTF. V gene TRBV2 combines with J gene TRBJ1-2; TRBD1 aligns across 7 bases. With V trimmed by 6 bases and J by 4 bases, 2 bases remained unmatched. Germline CDR1 SNHLY, CDR2 FYNNEI. The CDR3 spans 12 residues.

There are many counts of this clonotype. This sequence joins TRBV5-1 and TRBJ2-7; TRBD1 might be the D (6 bases). The V gene lost 4 bases and the J gene lost 3 bases, with 14 bases spanning the gap. The CDR3 contains 14 residues. Germline V lookup: CDR1 SGHRS, CDR2 YFSETQ. Written as DNA, the CDR3 is TGCGCCAGCAGCCCGGGACACTCTCACTACGAGCAGTACTTC. This sequence encodes CASSPGHSHYEQYF.

This clonotype appeared a few times. One end of the junction fails to match germline, which may point to a read error. The chain joins TRBV20-1 to TRBJ2-4, with D tentatively TRBD1 (6 bases). This CDR3 is built from 13 residues. Looked up from germline, CDR1 is DFQATT and CDR2 is SNEGSKA (reference sequence). CDR3 loop: CSAPPGVGNIKYF. Written as DNA, the CDR3 is TGCAGTGCGCCGCCAGGGGTAGGAAACATTAAGTACTTC.

Worth noting for this clonotype: A read error is possible here, since a much larger clone lies one base away. This chain links TRBV2 with TRBJ1-1; D uncertain. Germline V gives CDR1 SNHLY, CDR2 FYNNEI. The CDR3 is 10 amino acids. The CDR3 DNA follows: TGTGCCAGCAGTACAACTCAAGCTTGCTTT. It specifies CASSTTQACF.

This clonotype has a handful of counts. The rearrangement uses TRBV12-3 or TRBV12-4 and TRBJ2-5; D gene uncertain. CDR3 length equals 15 residues. Trimming left V 9 bases short and J 2 bases short, with 19 bases between. The CDR3: CARPANGATQETQYF. In nucleotides, the CDR3 is TGTGCCAGGCCGGCTAACGGAGCCACTCAAGAGACCCAGTACTTC.

This clonotype appeared many times. CDR3 sequence (DNA): TGCAGTGCTAGACCTCCCTTGAACACTGAAGCTTTCTTT. Protein sequence: CSARPPLNTEAFF. This chain connects TRBV20-1 to TRBJ1-1; the D is unclear. Germline values: CDR1 DFQATT, CDR2 SNEGSKA (reference sequence). Trimming removed 2 bases at V and 0 bases at J, with 7 bases between. This CDR3 is 13 amino acids long.

V is TRBV19 and J is TRBJ1-5, with TRBD1 as a possible D gene (5 bases). The germline V gene encodes CDR1 LNHDA and CDR2 SQIVND (reference sequence). The CDR3 sequence is 14 residues long. Trimming cost V 3 bases and J 6 bases, with 12 bases left between them. The CDR3 region has the DNA TGTGCCAGTAGTATTCCGGTGGGACGTCAGCCCCAGCATTTT. This codes for CASSIPVGRQPQHF.

This clonotype showed up just once. CDR3 sequence: CASSSAGTGRYEQYF. The CDR3 DNA follows: TGTGCCAGCAGCTCCGCCGGGACAGGGCGATACGAGCAGTACTTC. This rearrangement joins TRBV2 to TRBJ2-7, with 9 bases matching TRBD1. With V trimmed by 6 bases and J by 4 bases, 10 bases remained unmatched. Germline V lookup: CDR1 SNHLY, CDR2 FYNNEI. This CDR3 spans 15 amino acids. Variable domain in full (rest from reference TRBV2 and TRBJ2-7): EPEVTQTPSHQVTQMGQEVILRCVPISNHLYFYWYRQILGQKVEFLVSFYNNEISEKSEIFDDQFSVERPDGSNFTLKIRSTKLEDSAMYFCASSSAGTGRYEQYFGPGTRLTVT.

This clonotype was recorded at least ten times. The chain carries TRBV11-1 and TRBJ2-7; 7 nucleotides agree with TRBD1. Germline loops: CDR1 SGHAT, CDR2 FQDESV (reference sequence). The V and J ends lost 6 bases and 2 bases, in that order; junction bases with no gene match: 16. The CDR3 loop spans 17 amino acids. The CDR3 DNA sequence: TGTGCCAGCAGTCCTTTAGAGGGACAGAGAAAGCCCTACGAGCAGTACTTC. Amino acids: CASSPLEGQRKPYEQYF. The full variable domain, with the rest looked up from reference TRBV11-1 and TRBJ2-7, is EAEVAQSPRYKITEKSQAVAFWCDPISGHATLYWYRQILGQGPELLVQFQDESVVDDSQLPKDRFSAERLKGVDSTLKIQPAELGDSAMYLCASSPLEGQRKPYEQYFGPGTRLTVT.

This clonotype was seen repeatedly, ten times or more. The rearrangement uses TRBV19 and TRBJ1-5; TRBD1 aligns across 7 bases. CDR1 LNHDA and CDR2 SQIVND come from the germline V gene (reference sequence). The CDR3 consists of 15 residues. After removal of 3 bases from V and 6 bases from J, the junction contained 8 bases not matched to a gene. Here the CDR3 DNA reads TGTGCCAGTAGTATTCCGGTGGCAGGGGGTCAGCCCCAGCATTTT. The encoded protein is CASSIPVAGGQPQHF.

V is TRBV7-2 and J is TRBJ1-6, with TRBD1 matching over 9 bases. Trimming took 0 bases from V and 10 from J; bases not matched to a gene: 4. Germline V CDR1 and CDR2: SGHTA, FQGNSA. This CDR3 has 15 amino acids. As DNA, the CDR3 is TGTGCCAGCAGCTTAGCTGGGACAGGGAGATCACCCCTCCACTTT. It translates to CASSLAGTGRSPLHF.

This clonotype was picked up many times. The V and J genes are TRBV30 and TRBJ1-2, with a weak D call TRBD1 (5 bases). V lost 0 bases and J lost 5, with 25 bases in between. CDR3 size: 18 residues. Germline V gene data show CDR1 as GTSNPN and CDR2 as SVGIG (reference sequence). The chain's CDR3 is CAWSVWPKGTAGSYGYTF. CDR3 coding DNA: TGTGCCTGGAGTGTATGGCCCAAAGGGACCGCCGGGTCTTATGGCTACACCTTC.

This sequence joins TRBV2 and TRBJ1-5; 7 bases map to TRBD1. Germline V gene lookup returns CDR1 SNHLY and CDR2 FYNNEI. CDR3 length equals 17 residues. The ends lost 3 bases at V and 3 bases at J; junction bases unmatched: 11. The CDR3 DNA sequence: TGTGCCAGCAGTGACACCCTGGGACAGCATAACAATCAGCCCCAGCATTTT. Its protein is CASSDTLGQHNNQPQHF.

The chain joins TRBV9 to TRBJ2-4; the D call may be TRBD1 or TRBD2 (5 bases each). Trimming took 3 bases from V and 7 from J, leaving 17 bases between them. CDR1 is SGDLS and CDR2 is YYNGEE in the germline V gene. CDR3 length equals 15 residues. The DNA of the CDR3 is TGTGCCAGCAGCGCCCTCCCAGGGAGTGTGAACATTCAGTACTTC. Encoded protein: CASSALPGSVNIQYF.

In this sample, this clonotype turned up many times. This CDR3 reads CSVLQALPREETQYF. CDR3 in DNA: TGCAGTGTCCTTCAAGCACTCCCTAGAGAAGAGACCCAGTACTTC. This chain joins TRBV20-1 and TRBJ2-5; the D is unclear. CDR1 is DFQATT and CDR2 is SNEGSKA in the germline V gene (reference sequence). V was pared by 7 bases and J by 3 bases, with 21 bases between. This CDR3 is built from 15 residues.

This clonotype occurred a few times. The chain employs TRBV6-2 or TRBV6-3 and TRBJ1-5; tentatively, D is TRBD1 (6 bases). The CDR3 extends over 12 amino acids. Germline CDR1 reads MNHEY; CDR2 reads SVGEGT. The germline V and J ends were trimmed by 2 bases and 12 bases, with 11 bases remaining between them. The CDR3 loop reads CASSYGGRLQHF. The CDR3 DNA is TGTGCCAGCAGTTACGGGGGGCGGCTCCAGCATTTT.

In its sample, this clonotype was seen a few times. Written as DNA, the CDR3 is TGTGCCAGCAGTGGCCAACAGGGAATTGATGGCTACACCTTC. Amino acids: CASSGQQGIDGYTF. The rearrangement uses TRBV6-1 and TRBJ1-2; D is possibly TRBD1 (6 bases). CDR1 and CDR2 from the germline V gene are MNHNS and SASEGT. Trimming took off 4 bases at V and 6 bases at J, with 15 bases between the two ends. The CDR3 is made up of 14 amino acids.

There are a few counts of this clonotype. V and J are TRBV5-1 and TRBJ2-5; TRBD1 might be the D (6 bases). The V end lost 1 base, the J end lost 2 bases, and 12 bases lay between the germline ends. The CDR3 is made up of 15 amino acids. Germline CDR1 and CDR2: SGHRS and YFSETQ. The CDR3 DNA reads TGCGCCAGCAGCTTGCTGGGGACACAACAAGAGACCCAGTACTTC. Its protein product is CASSLLGTQQETQYF.

This clonotype was detected many times. The chain carries TRBV6-5 and TRBJ1-1, with TRBD1 as a possible D gene (5 bases). The CDR3 spans 11 residues. The V end lost 4 bases, the J end lost 11 bases, and 11 bases lay between the germline ends. Germline CDR1 is MNHEY and CDR2 is SVGAGI. The CDR3 DNA reads TGTGCCAGCAGTTCCCAGGGAGCGGCTTTCTTT. Translation: CASSSQGAAFF.